This T cell receptor beta chain emerged from a study of T cells in Graves' hyperthyroidism and ophthalmopathy. This clonotype was detected ten times or more. What it recognizes is unknown. General study points: Ophthalmopathy was predicted by the model a median of 6.5 months ahead of onset.

Amplification of TCR beta CDR3 regions used RNA as the template. The HTBI primer set was used in a first-round RT-PCR of the TCR CDR3. One entry per CDR3 protein results from TCRdb running MiXCR on the multiplex PCR reads. This table has a few hundred thousand distinct CDR3 sequences, approximately 14% appearing once. Among the patients, aged 18 to 65, hyperthyroidism was newly diagnosed and had lasted under 2 months. Used for diagnoses were clinical symptoms, serum thyroxine and TRAb, thyroid ultrasound and orbital computed tomography. This receptor was identified in a woman younger than 35 with Graves' hyperthyroidism. Material for sequencing was blood.

The CDR3: CASSPQLAGVETDTQYF. The CDR3 DNA sequence: TGTGCCAGCAGCCCGCAACTAGCGGGAGTTGAAACAGATACGCAGTATTTT. The chain is built from TRBV7-3 and TRBJ2-3; 11 bases fit TRBD2. The CDR3 consists of 17 residues. The V gene end was trimmed by 5 bases and the J gene end by 3 bases; junction bases not matched to a gene: 10. CDR1 is SGHTA and CDR2 is FQGTGA in the germline V gene.